This T cell receptor (beta chain) comes out of a study of CD8+CD57+ T cells in acquired aplastic anemia (dated by TCRdb to the late 2010s). Context from the whole study: On average, sorted CD4+ and CD8+ cells yielded 2.5 to 3.5 ug of extracted DNA, with a range of about 0.17 to 27.4 ug. CD8+CD57+ expansion was defined as frequency above the mean frequency observed in healthy subjects.

The paper as a whole reports these results and caveats: Around 27 CD8+ CDR3 sequences were shared between patients and controls but appeared highly expressed in patients and within their immunodominant clones. Between patients and healthy controls, no significant difference in CD8+ Simpson's diversity was found (P=0.060).

TCR beta VDJ combination and CDR3 sequence profiling used genomic DNA as the template. An Illumina HiSeq 2000 was the platform used for TCR repertoire sequencing. The original methods were these. Repertoires were assessed using TRBV/TRBJ rearrangement plots, CDR3 size and DJ length profiles, and Simpson's diversity index. Whichever DNA sequence was most abundant in the deep sequencing data was defined as the immunodominant clone. CDR3 amino acid sequences were screened for sharing across subjects and were compared with published repertoires and the VDJdb database. Starting from the raw public reads, TCRdb applied fastp trimming at Q25, assembled clones with MiXCR and retained in-frame beta chains. Every distinct CDR3 protein forms one entry, paired with its most common genes and DNA. These V and J calls are TCRdb output, not the study's own analysis. The sample records some 160,000 distinct CDR3 sequences, about 45% of which are singletons. The ten largest clones add up to 2.5% to 3.5% of the sample.

Inclusive of the bounding cysteine and phenylalanine, the CDR3 is 16 residues long. Only the CDR3 part of the read is kept: 48 bases, read in frame from the first base. Taken from the germline V gene, the CDR1 and CDR2 loops are SQVTM and ANQGSEA. V is trimmed back by 3 bases and J by 1 base, and the junction contains 12 bases that no gene match accounts for. Flow cytometry had shown CD8+CD57+ cell expansion in the patients selected for sequencing. Severe acquired aplastic anemia was diagnosed in all patients according to International Study of Aplastic Anemia and Agranulocytosis and Camitta criteria. No patient had received any therapy when blood was sampled. TCR repertoires of sorted CD4+ and CD8+ blood T cells from severe aplastic anemia patients and healthy subjects were deep-sequenced in the study. In the USA, patient enrollment took place under clinicaltrials.gov protocols 00001620, 01623167, 00001397, 00071045, 00081523 and 00961064. Ficoll-Paque density gradient centrifugation was used to isolate peripheral blood mononuclear cells. CD4+ and CD8+ T cells were sorted by FACS or magnetic beads before DNA extraction.

Regarding this clonotype: Its specific antigen is unknown. Base qualities were left out, and no much larger clone turns up one base away.

The V and J segments used are TRBV29-1 and TRBJ2-7; TRBD1 aligns with 7 central bases. The sample comprised sorted CD4+, CD8+, or CD8+CD57+ T cells (not recorded which) from PBMCs. The sequence came from a human donor with aplastic anemia. The CDR3 protein sequence reads: CSVEIGGLRGSYEQYF. The DNA sequence is as follows: TGCAGCGTTGAGATAGGGGGCTTGAGGGGTTCCTACGAGCAGTACTTC.